This T cell receptor beta chain emerged from a study of vaccination effects on CD4 cells after COVID-19. Study findings and constraints: Convalescents' post-vaccination spike-reactive clones were chiefly new, vaccine-induced ones.

With V trimmed by 1 base and J by 7 bases, 5 bases remained unmatched. The CDR3 spans 14 residues. Germline-derived CDR1 and CDR2 are LNHDA and SQIVND (reference sequence). Notes on this clone: The antigen is unknown.

Antigen-specific CD4+ T cells expanded by the ViraFEST assay with viral peptide pools were then sequenced. When ten to eleven days of culture had elapsed, CD4+ T cells were isolated. Infection with SARS-CoV-2 occurred in the person between March and December 2020, and PCR confirmed it. Roughly 1.9 million PBMC per well received approximately 10 IU/ml IL-2 and approximately 10 ug/ml peptides in culture. The repertoire was sequenced with immunoSEQ multiplex PCR; TCRdb's copy has only in-frame clones and lacks some. The sample has tens of thousands of clones; approximately 80% are singletons. The sequences come from CD4+ T cells from PBMCs cultured with HCoV-NL63 spike peptides, collected before COVID-19 vaccination. This TCR was recovered from a human donor who had a prior SARS-CoV-2 infection. The V and J genes are TRBV19 and TRBJ2-5; 8 positions match TRBD2. For the CDR3, the DNA is TGTGCCAGTAGTATAGGAGCGGGAGATGTGACCCAGTACTTC. Its protein is CASSIGAGDVTQYF.